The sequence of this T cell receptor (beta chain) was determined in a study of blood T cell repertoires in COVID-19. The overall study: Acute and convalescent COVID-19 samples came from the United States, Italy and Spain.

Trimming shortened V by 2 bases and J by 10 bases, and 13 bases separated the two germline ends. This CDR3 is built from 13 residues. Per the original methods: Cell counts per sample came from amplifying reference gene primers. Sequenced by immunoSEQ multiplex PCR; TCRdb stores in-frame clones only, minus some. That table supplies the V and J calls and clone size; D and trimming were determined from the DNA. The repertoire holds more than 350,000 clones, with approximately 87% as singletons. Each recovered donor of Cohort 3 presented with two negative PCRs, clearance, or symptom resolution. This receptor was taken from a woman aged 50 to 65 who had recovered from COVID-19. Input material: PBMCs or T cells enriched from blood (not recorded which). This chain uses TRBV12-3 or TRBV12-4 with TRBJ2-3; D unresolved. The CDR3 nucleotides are TGTGCCAGCAGTTTAAATCGGGTCCCACCGCAGTATTTT. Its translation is CASSLNRVPPQYF.